This T cell receptor (beta chain) was retrieved from a study of blood T cell repertoires in COVID-19. Study context: Cohort 3 donors counted as recovered after two negative PCRs, clearance, or resolved symptoms. In each case, the material was cDNA or gDNA derived from T cells, B-cell-depleted T cells, or PBMCs.

The table came from immunoSEQ multiplex PCR; TCRdb's copy has only in-frame clones and leaves some out. The table shows about 170,000 clones, with roughly 85% occurring only once. The CDR3 runs 13 residues. V was trimmed by 1 base and J by 8 bases, leaving 12 bases between them. From germline, CDR1 is SGDLS and CDR2 YYNGEE. This clonotype was obtained from a woman aged 65 to 85 in a cohort exposed to, infected with or recovered from COVID-19 (not recorded which). Sequencing was carried out using PBMCs or T cells enriched from blood (not recorded which). The gene calls are TRBV9 and TRBJ1-2, with D possibly matching TRBD1 (5 bases). The CDR3 region has the DNA TGTGCCAGCAGCGTAAGAGAGTCAGGGGGCTACACCTTC. Amino acid sequence: CASSVRESGGYTF.